This T cell receptor (beta chain) was profiled in a study of blood T cells in healthy people across ages. The study, taken as a whole, reports: Possibly, changes in expanded clonotypes were confounded because donor CMV status was unknown.

Together with a sample-barcoded 5' primer, a J-beta primer mix was included in a second PCR lasting about 7 to 11 cycles. The template-switch adaptor, which had 12 random nucleotides, put a tag on each cDNA molecule. TCRdb re-called the 5' RACE reads with MiXCR, one entry per CDR3 protein. The sample carries about 1 million distinct CDR3 sequences, almost 25% recorded once. The table lists this clonotype with a few counts. The antigen remains unidentified. This CDR3 is built from 14 residues. V was pared by 7 bases and J by 2 bases, with 15 bases between. The germline V gene has CDR1 MNHNS and CDR2 SASEGT. This sample was shared with a second study, whose subject was T cells of mothers and their children. That paper notes: Over 8.5 million TCR beta CDR3 reads were obtained from each mother, and around 2.8 million from each child.

The specimen was blood. This TCR was recovered from a girl aged 2-15 years in good health. V is TRBV6-1 and J is TRBJ2-7, with D uncertain. The CDR3 is CASTTNHAPYEQYF. CDR3 sequence (DNA): TGTGCCAGCACCACAAACCACGCGCCCTACGAGCAGTACTTC.